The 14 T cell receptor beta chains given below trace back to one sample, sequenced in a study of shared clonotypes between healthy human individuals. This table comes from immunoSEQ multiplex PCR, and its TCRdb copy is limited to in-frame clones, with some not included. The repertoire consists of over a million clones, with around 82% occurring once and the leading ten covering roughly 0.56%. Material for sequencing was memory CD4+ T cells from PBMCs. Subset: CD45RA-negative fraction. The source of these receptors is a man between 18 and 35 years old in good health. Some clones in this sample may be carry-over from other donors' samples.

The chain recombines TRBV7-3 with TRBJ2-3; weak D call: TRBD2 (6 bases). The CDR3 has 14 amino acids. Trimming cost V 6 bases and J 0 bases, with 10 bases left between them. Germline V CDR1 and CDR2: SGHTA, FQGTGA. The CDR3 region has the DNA TGTGCCAGCAGACTAGCCGCTAGCACAGATACGCAGTATTTT. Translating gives CASRLAASTDTQYF. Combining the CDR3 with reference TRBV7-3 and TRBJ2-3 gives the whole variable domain GAGVSQTPSNKVTEKGKYVELRCDPISGHTALYWYRQSLGQGPEFLIYFQGTGAADDSGLPNDRFFAVRPEGSVSTLKIQRTERGDSAVYLCASRLAASTDTQYFGPGTRLTVL.

Here the CDR3 reads CASSFRDSEKLFF. The DNA for the CDR3 is TGCGCCAGCAGCTTCCGGGACAGTGAAAAACTGTTTTTT. The V and J genes are TRBV4-3 and TRBJ1-4, with 7 bases aligning to TRBD1. In germline, CDR1 is LGHNA, CDR2 YSLEER. With 5 bases clipped from V and 7 bases from J, the junction kept 4 bases outside the gene matches. The CDR3 extends over 13 amino acids.

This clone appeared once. The CDR3 reads CASSLDSRGNTIYF. The CDR3 DNA sequence: TGTGCCAGCAGCTTAGATTCTCGTGGAAACACCATATATTTT. The rearrangement links TRBV11-2 to TRBJ1-3; D is unclear. V dropped 0 bases and J dropped 3 bases, with 6 bases sitting between them. Germline CDR1 SGHAT, CDR2 FQNNGV. The CDR3 loop spans 14 amino acids.

The CDR3 DNA follows: TGTGCCAGCACCGACAGCTCTGGAAACACCATATATTTT. Translation gives CASTDSSGNTIYF. The rearrangement joins TRBV2 to TRBJ1-3; the D gene is possibly TRBD1 (5 bases). The CDR3 runs 13 residues. V lost 7 bases to trimming and J lost 0 bases, with 7 bases between them. Germline V gives CDR1 SNHLY, CDR2 FYNNEI.

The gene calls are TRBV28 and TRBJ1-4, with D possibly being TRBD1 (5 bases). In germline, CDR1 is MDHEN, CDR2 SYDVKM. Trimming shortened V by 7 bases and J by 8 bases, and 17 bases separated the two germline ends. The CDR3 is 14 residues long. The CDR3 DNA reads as TGTGCCAGCACACATGGGGCCTTAGTGGAAAAACTGTTTTTT. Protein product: CASTHGALVEKLFF.

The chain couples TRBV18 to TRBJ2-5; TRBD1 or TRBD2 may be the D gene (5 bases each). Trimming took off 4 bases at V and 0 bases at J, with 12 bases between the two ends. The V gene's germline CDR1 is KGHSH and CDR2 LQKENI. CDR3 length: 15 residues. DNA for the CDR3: TGTGCCAGCTCACTCGATGGGGGAGACCAAGAGACCCAGTACTTC. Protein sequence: CASSLDGGDQETQYF.

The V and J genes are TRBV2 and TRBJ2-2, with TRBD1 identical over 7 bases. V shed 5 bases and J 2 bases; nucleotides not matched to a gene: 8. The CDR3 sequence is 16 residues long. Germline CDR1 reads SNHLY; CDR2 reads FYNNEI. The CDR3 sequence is CASSQLGTANTGELFF. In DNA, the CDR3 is TGTGCCAGCAGTCAGCTCGGGACAGCTAACACCGGGGAGCTGTTTTTT.

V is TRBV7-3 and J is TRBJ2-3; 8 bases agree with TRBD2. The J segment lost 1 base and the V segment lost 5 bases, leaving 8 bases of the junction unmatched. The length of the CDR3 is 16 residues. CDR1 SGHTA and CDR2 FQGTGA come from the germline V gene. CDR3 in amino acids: CASSLKAGLGTDTQYF. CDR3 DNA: TGTGCCAGCAGCCTCAAGGCGGGACTAGGCACAGATACGCAGTATTTT.

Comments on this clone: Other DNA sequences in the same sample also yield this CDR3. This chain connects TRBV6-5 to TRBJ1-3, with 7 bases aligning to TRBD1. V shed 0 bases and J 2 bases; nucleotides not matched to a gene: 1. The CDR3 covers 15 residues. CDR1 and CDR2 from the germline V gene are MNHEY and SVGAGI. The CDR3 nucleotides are TGTGCCAGCAGTTACTCAACAGGGGCTGGAAACACCATATATTTT. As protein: CASSYSTGAGNTIYF.

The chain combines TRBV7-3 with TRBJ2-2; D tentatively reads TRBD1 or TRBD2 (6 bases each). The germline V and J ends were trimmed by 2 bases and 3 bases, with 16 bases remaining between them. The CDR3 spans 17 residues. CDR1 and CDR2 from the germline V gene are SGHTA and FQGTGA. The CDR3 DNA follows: TGTGCCAGCAGCTTACAACCGGGGGCACAGGACACCGGGGAGCTGTTTTTT. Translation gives CASSLQPGAQDTGELFF.

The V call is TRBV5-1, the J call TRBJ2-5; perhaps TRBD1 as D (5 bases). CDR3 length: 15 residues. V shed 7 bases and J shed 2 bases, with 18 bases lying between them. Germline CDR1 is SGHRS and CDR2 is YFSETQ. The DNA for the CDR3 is TGCGCCAGCTTTCCGAACACAGGAGTTCAAGAGACCCAGTACTTC. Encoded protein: CASFPNTGVQETQYF.

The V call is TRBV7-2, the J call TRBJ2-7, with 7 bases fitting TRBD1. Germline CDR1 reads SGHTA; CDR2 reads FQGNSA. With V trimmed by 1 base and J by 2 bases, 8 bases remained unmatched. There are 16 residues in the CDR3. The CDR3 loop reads CASSLVSTDRPYEQYF. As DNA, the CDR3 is TGTGCCAGCAGCTTAGTAAGTACGGACAGGCCCTACGAGCAGTACTTC.

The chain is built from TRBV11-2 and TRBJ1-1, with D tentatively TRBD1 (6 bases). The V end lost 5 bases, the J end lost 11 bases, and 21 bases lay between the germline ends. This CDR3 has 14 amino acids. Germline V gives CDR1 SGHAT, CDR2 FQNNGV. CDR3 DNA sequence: TGTGCCAGCAGCCCCCACGACAGGTTCGTGACGGCTTTCTTT. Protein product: CASSPHDRFVTAFF.

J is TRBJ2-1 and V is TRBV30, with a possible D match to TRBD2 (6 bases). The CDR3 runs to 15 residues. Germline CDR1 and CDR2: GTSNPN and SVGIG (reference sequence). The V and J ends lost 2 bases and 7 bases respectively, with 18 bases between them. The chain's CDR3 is CAWSPLANPANEQFF. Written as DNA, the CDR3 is TGTGCCTGGAGTCCGCTAGCGAATCCTGCGAATGAGCAGTTCTTC. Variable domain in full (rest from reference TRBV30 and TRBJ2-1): SQTIHQWPATLVQPVGSPLSLECTVEGTSNPNLYWYRQAAGRGLQLLFYSVGIGQISSEVPQNLSASRPQDRQFILSSKKLLLSDSGFYLCAWSPLANPANEQFFGPGTRLTVL.